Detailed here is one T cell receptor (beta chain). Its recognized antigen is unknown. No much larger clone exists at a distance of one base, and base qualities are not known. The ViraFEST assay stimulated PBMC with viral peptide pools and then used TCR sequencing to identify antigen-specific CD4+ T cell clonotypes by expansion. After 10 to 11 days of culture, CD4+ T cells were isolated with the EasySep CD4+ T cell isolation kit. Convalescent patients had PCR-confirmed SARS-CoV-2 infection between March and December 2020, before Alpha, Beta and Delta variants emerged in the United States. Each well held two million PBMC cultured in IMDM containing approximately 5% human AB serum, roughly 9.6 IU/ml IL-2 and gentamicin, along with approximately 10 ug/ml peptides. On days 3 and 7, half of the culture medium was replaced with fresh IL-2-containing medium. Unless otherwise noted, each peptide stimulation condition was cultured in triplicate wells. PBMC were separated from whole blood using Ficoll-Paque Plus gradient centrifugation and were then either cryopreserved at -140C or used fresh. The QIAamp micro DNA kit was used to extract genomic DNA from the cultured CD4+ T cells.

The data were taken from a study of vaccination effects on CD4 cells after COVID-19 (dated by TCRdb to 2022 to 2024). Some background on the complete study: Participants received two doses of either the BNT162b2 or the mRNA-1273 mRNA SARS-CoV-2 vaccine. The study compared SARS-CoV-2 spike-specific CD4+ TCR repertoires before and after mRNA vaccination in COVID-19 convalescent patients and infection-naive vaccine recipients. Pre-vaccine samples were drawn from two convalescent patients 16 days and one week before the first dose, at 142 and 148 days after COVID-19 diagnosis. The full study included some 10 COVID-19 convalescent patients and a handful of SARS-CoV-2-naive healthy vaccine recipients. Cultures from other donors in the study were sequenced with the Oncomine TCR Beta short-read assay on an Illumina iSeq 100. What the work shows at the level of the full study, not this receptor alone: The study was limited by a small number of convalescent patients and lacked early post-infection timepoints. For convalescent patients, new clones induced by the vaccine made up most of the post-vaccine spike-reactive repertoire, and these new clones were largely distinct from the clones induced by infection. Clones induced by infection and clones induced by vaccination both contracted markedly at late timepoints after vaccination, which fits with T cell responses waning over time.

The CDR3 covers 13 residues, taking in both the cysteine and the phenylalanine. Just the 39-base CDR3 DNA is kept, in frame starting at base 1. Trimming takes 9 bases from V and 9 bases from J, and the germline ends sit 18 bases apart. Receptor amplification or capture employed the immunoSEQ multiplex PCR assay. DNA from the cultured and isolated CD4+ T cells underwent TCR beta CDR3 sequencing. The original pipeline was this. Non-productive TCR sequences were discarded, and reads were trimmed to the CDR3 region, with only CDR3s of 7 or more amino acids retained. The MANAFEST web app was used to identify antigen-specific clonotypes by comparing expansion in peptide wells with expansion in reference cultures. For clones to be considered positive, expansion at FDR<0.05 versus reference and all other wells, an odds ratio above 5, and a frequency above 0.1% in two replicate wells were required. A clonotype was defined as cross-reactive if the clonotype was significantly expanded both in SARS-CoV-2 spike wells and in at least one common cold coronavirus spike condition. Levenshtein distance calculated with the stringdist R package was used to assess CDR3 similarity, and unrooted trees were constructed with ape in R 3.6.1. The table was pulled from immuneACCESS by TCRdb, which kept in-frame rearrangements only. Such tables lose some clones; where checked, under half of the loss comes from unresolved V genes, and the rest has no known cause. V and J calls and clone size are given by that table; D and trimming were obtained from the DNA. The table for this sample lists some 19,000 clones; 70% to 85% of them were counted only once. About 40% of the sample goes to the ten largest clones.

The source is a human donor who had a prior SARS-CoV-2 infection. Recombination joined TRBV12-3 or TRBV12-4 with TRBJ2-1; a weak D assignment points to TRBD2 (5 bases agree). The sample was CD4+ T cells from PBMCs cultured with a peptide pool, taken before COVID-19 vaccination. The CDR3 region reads CASRDTRTGEQFF. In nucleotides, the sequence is TGTGCCAGTCGGGATACCCGTACGGGTGAGCAGTTCTTC.